This is a list of T cell receptor beta chains from one sample in a study of OX40 agonist ivuxolimab in advanced cancers. Measured with immunoSEQ multiplex PCR; TCRdb has only the in-frame clones, and not every one. The sample yields 60,000 to 75,000 clones, approximately 88% seen once. The material was CD4+ or CD8+ T cells sorted from blood, obtained in a trial of the OX40 agonist ivuxolimab. The receptor source for this set is an adult with an advanced solid tumor such as melanoma, head and neck, liver or kidney cancer. CDR3s include the opening cysteine and the closing phenylalanine or tryptophan. D genes are given only for firm matches. Not every row has a clone size; where given, it reads once, few, many or a size class.

TRBV10-3	TRBJ1-5	-	-	CAISDPGLQPQHF	TGTGCCATCAGTGATCCAGGGTTGCAGCCCCAGCATTTT
TRBV15	TRBJ1-3	TRBD1	-	CATSRSPTGTGKGNTIYF	TGTGCCACCAGCAGGTCTCCCACCGGGACAGGGAAGGGAAACACCATATATTTT
TRBV11-3	TRBJ2-3	-	-	CASSLMEDTQYF	TGTGCCAGCAGCTTAATGGAGGATACGCAGTATTTT
TRBV28	TRBJ2-4	-	-	CASSLIGGIQYF	TGTGCCAGCAGTTTGATAGGGGGCATTCAGTACTTC
TRBV19	TRBJ1-5	-	-	CASSQFSNQPQHF	TGTGCCAGTAGTCAGTTTAGCAATCAGCCCCAGCATTTT
TRBV7-9	TRBJ1-1	-	-	CASSWEVETEAFF	TGTGCCAGCAGCTGGGAGGTGGAGACTGAAGCTTTCTTT
TRBV5-1	TRBJ2-3	TRBD1	-	CASSVGQGQSTDTQYF	TGCGCCAGCAGCGTGGGACAGGGCCAAAGCACAGATACGCAGTATTTT
TRBV7-3	TRBJ1-3	-	few	CASSKYSGNTIYF	TGTGCCAGCAGCAAATACAGTGGAAACACCATATATTTT
TRBV7-2	TRBJ2-7	TRBD1	-	CASSTRQGATVEQYF	TGTGCCAGCAGCACCAGACAGGGGGCGACGGTCGAGCAGTACTTC
TRBV19	TRBJ2-2	-	-	CASSPGITNTGELFF	TGTGCCAGTAGTCCCGGGATCACGAACACCGGGGAGCTGTTTTTT
TRBV18	TRBJ2-2	-	-	CASSPQLTGELFF	TGTGCCAGCTCACCACAACTAACCGGGGAGCTGTTTTTT
TRBV19	TRBJ2-7	-	-	CASSIRADSYEQYF	TGTGCCAGTAGTATACGGGCCGACTCCTACGAGCAGTACTTC
TRBV6-6	TRBJ1-1	TRBD1	-	CASSQGTANTEAFF	TGTGCCAGCAGCCAAGGGACAGCGAACACTGAAGCTTTCTTT
TRBV7-3	TRBJ2-2	-	few	CASRRPGASGELFF	TGTGCCAGCAGGAGGCCGGGGGCAAGCGGGGAGCTGTTTTTT
TRBV7-8	TRBJ2-3	-	few	CASSLPLRLSREMNTQYF	TGTGCCAGCAGCTTACCGTTAAGGTTGAGTCGGGAAATGAATACGCAGTATTTT
TRBV5-4	TRBJ1-2	TRBD1	once	CASSLARGRVGGYGYTF	TGTGCCAGCAGCTTGGCCAGGGGGCGCGTTGGGGGCTATGGCTACACCTTC
TRBV27	TRBJ2-7	-	-	CASRSLYEQYF	TGTGCCAGCCGTAGTCTCTACGAGCAGTACTTC
TRBV7-8	TRBJ2-3	TRBD2	-	CASSLGLAGTIDTQYF	TGTGCCAGCAGCTTAGGACTAGCGGGGACGATAGATACGCAGTATTTT
TRBV4-3	TRBJ1-1	-	-	CASSLIPGDEAFF	TGCGCCAGCAGCCTAATACCAGGTGATGAAGCTTTCTTT
TRBV7-2	TRBJ2-5	-	-	CASSLVSSQETQYF	TGTGCCAGCAGCTTAGTGTCTTCCCAAGAGACCCAGTACTTC
TRBV5-6	TRBJ2-7	-	once	CASSDKTRLASYEQYF	TGTGCCAGCAGCGATAAGACTAGATTGGCTTCCTACGAGCAGTACTTC
TRBV5-1	TRBJ1-1	TRBD1	-	CASSLATGTGVGGTEAFF	TGCGCCAGCAGCTTGGCGACAGGGACAGGGGTTGGGGGCACTGAAGCTTTCTTT